This TCR beta chain derives from a study of shared T cell receptors in the human thymus. Sequencing was performed with immunoSEQ multiplex PCR; in TCRdb, only in-frame clones are kept and a portion is missing. This table holds approximately 490,000 clones, approximately 80% found once. This clone was seen a handful of times. CDR3 length equals 17 residues. The germline gives CDR1 SGHVS, CDR2 FNYEAQ. V lost 7 bases and J lost 4, with 24 bases in between. The sample also formed part of further work on human thymus T cells. That source notes: Among the donors, all were healthy Finnish infants having corrective surgery for congenital heart defects. Corrective cardiac operations yielded the resected thymus tissue. The authors found apparently biased V and J gene usage in thymic and blood repertoires. As related research reported, thymic repertoires overlapped highly among unrelated individuals.

V and J are TRBV7-6 and TRBJ2-3; D might be TRBD2 (6 bases). The sequenced sample was thymocytes. The TCR was taken from a boy younger than two with a congenital heart defect. Here the CDR3 reads CASTFPPGTLRPDTQYF. CDR3 bases: TGTGCCAGCACCTTCCCACCGGGGACTTTACGACCAGATACGCAGTATTTT.